These 8 T cell receptor beta chains came from one sample sequenced in a study of blood T cell repertoires in COVID-19. Sequenced by immunoSEQ multiplex PCR; TCRdb stores in-frame clones only, minus some. The repertoire holds around 31,000 clones, approximately 90% seen once, with approximately 3.7% in the top ten. The sample consisted of peripheral blood. These receptors all stem from a man in his sixties with acute or convalescent COVID-19.

The rearrangement links TRBV19 to TRBJ1-2; D perhaps matches TRBD1 (5 bases). Looked up from germline, CDR1 is LNHDA and CDR2 is SQIVND (reference sequence). The CDR3 is 15 residues long. Trimming shortened V by 3 bases and J by 2 bases, and 13 bases separated the two germline ends. CDR3 residues: CASSMGREGNYGYTF. The CDR3 region has the DNA TGTGCCAGTAGTATGGGGCGGGAAGGAAACTATGGCTACACCTTC.

This clone was found once. The rearrangement uses TRBV6-5 and TRBJ1-1; the match to TRBD1 covers 8 bases. Germline-derived CDR1 and CDR2 are MNHEY and SVGAGI. The ends lost 2 bases at V and 1 base at J; junction bases unmatched: 3. The CDR3 runs to 15 residues. The CDR3 loop is CASSYGQGRNTEAFF. The CDR3 DNA reads TGTGCCAGCAGTTACGGACAGGGAAGGAACACTGAAGCTTTCTTT.

V and J are TRBV19 and TRBJ1-2; 7 nucleotides match TRBD1. V lost 4 bases, J lost 4 bases, and 3 bases stayed unmatched. Germline V gives CDR1 LNHDA, CDR2 SQIVND (reference sequence). The CDR3 extends over 13 amino acids. CDR3 sequence reads: CASSTGGSYGYTF. For the CDR3, the DNA is TGTGCCAGTAGTACAGGGGGGAGCTATGGCTACACCTTC.

This sequence joins TRBV18 and TRBJ2-3; D is uncertain. V lost 2 bases and J 2 bases, leaving 14 bases between the germline ends. The CDR3 is 16 amino acids. The V gene's germline CDR1 is KGHSH and CDR2 LQKENI. The CDR3 DNA is TGTGCCAGCTCACCAAACTTGGAGATATTCACAGATACGCAGTATTTT. Protein product: CASSPNLEIFTDTQYF.

V and J are TRBV7-7 and TRBJ2-5, with D possibly matching TRBD1 (6 bases). V was clipped by 1 base and J by 2 bases, with 8 bases between them. Looked up from germline, CDR1 is SSHAT and CDR2 is FNYEAQ (reference sequence). This CDR3 comprises 14 residues. The CDR3 nucleotides read TGTGCCAGCAGCTTAGACAGGGCGCAAGAGACCCAGTACTTC. Residues: CASSLDRAQETQYF.

The chain employs TRBV19 and TRBJ1-1, with a weak D call TRBD1 (5 bases). The CDR3 consists of 13 residues. Trimming shortened V by 8 bases and J by 5 bases, and 15 bases separated the two germline ends. In germline, CDR1 is LNHDA, CDR2 SQIVND (reference sequence). The CDR3 here is CASGIGAGTEAFF. DNA of the CDR3: TGTGCCAGTGGGATAGGGGCGGGTACTGAAGCTTTCTTT.

The chain has TRBV6-5 and TRBJ1-5; no clear D. The V and J ends lost 2 bases and 7 bases respectively, with 9 bases between them. The CDR3 extends over 13 amino acids. Germline V lookup: CDR1 MNHEY, CDR2 SVGAGI. DNA of the CDR3: TGTGCCAGCAGTTACCAATTCGGGCAGCCCCAGCATTTT. It is translated as CASSYQFGQPQHF.

This sequence joins TRBV27 and TRBJ1-1; TRBD1 is a possible D gene (5 bases). V was clipped by 2 bases and J by 3 bases, with 19 bases between them. Germline CDR1 is MNHEY and CDR2 is SMNVEV (reference sequence). The CDR3 spans 17 residues. CDR3 nucleotides: TGTGCCAGCAGTTTAGCCGGGGGAGGGGATTGGGACACTGAAGCTTTCTTT. Its translation: CASSLAGGGDWDTEAFF.